The clone carrying this T cell receptor beta chain appeared a single time. What it binds is unknown. This record comes from a study of T-cell memory formation after mild COVID-19. Whole-study context: There were largely donor-specific TCR clusters.

Overall study results and limits: Clones that contracted clustered mainly in CM and EM if CD4+ and in EMRA if CD8+.

Constant-segment primers were used for 5'RACE, and the resulting TCR alpha and TCR beta cDNA libraries carried sample barcodes and UMIs. TCRdb re-derived calls from the 5' RACE reads in MiXCR, one entry per CDR3 protein. This sample yields roughly 610,000 distinct CDR3 sequences, of which about 18% are seen a single time; 8.1% belongs to the top ten. CDR3 length: 17 amino acids. CDR1 is SGHTA and CDR2 is FQGNSA in the germline V gene. V trimming: 3 bases; J trimming: 2 bases; junction bases outside the gene matches: 10. The gene calls are TRBV7-2 and TRBJ2-5; 9 bases are a match to TRBD2. This sequence was found in an adult woman who had mild COVID-19 (a few samples of this study predate the infection). Cell type and time point are not known. Sequencing was carried out using PBMCs or a T cell subset sorted from them (not recorded which). The CDR3 DNA reads TGTGCCAGCAGCTTCGGGGGAGCGGGAGGCCGACAAGAGACCCAGTACTTC. Encoded protein: CASSFGGAGGRQETQYF.